This T cell receptor beta chain was profiled in a study of T-cell memory formation after mild COVID-19. One entry per CDR3 protein results from TCRdb running MiXCR on the 5' RACE reads. The sample consists of around 440,000 distinct CDR3 sequences, 15% to 20% of them appearing once. The CDR3 is 13 residues long. V lost 5 bases, J lost 8 bases, and 12 bases lay in between. This clonotype was counted only a few times. The clonotype was recovered from an adult woman who had mild COVID-19 (a few samples of this study predate the infection). Cell type and time point are not known. The chain carries TRBV12-3 or TRBV12-4 and TRBJ1-4, with a possible D match to TRBD1 (5 bases). Sample: PBMCs or a T cell subset sorted from them (not recorded which). The DNA of the CDR3 is TGTGCCAGCAGTAGGGGACTGGGAGAAAAACTGTTTTTT. This gives the protein CASSRGLGEKLFF.